A single sample is the source of the 5 T cell receptor beta chains below, sequenced in a study of T cells after yellow fever vaccination. TCRdb analysed the 5' RACE reads with MiXCR anew, one entry per CDR3 protein. The repertoire consists of roughly 520,000 distinct CDR3 sequences, with about a fifth occurring once and the leading ten covering around 17%. The sequencing used PBMCs, collected about 21 days after the first yellow fever vaccination. All receptors come from a man between 18 and 35 years old who received the YFV17D yellow fever vaccine.

The chain links TRBV7-8 to TRBJ1-2; TRBD1 is a possible D gene (5 bases). CDR3 length equals 14 residues. The germline V and J ends were trimmed by 1 base and 6 bases, with 12 bases remaining between them. Germline V CDR1 and CDR2: SGHVS, FQNEAQ. DNA of the CDR3: TGTGCCAGCAGCTTAGAGACAGCGGTCCATGGCTACACCTTC. It specifies CASSLETAVHGYTF.

The chain combines TRBV24-1 with TRBJ1-1; D is uncertain. The CDR3 loop spans 10 amino acids. The germline V and J ends were trimmed by 4 bases and 13 bases, with 9 bases remaining between them. CDR1 is KGHDR, CDR2 SFDVKD, per germline. The CDR3 bases are TGTGCCACCAGTGAACTTAATGGTTTCTTT. Amino acids: CATSELNGFF.

The chain combines TRBV7-9 with TRBJ1-1; perhaps TRBD1 as D (6 bases). The CDR3 contains 13 residues. Germline-derived CDR1 and CDR2 are SEHNR and FQNEAQ (reference sequence). V was pared by 3 bases and J by 5 bases, with 10 bases between. The CDR3 sequence: CASSFPQGTEAFF. The CDR3 nucleotides read TGTGCCAGCAGCTTCCCCCAGGGGACTGAAGCTTTCTTT.

This clonotype came up a few times. V gene TRBV6-1 combines with J gene TRBJ2-2; D unclear. CDR3 length: 15 residues. CDR1 and CDR2 from the germline V gene are MNHNS and SASEGT. The V end was cut by 3 bases, the J end by 5 bases, with 13 bases between. CDR3 region: CASSDLGSLTGELFF. In DNA, the CDR3 is TGTGCCAGCAGTGATTTAGGGTCGCTGACCGGGGAGCTGTTTTTT.

This chain uses TRBV12-3 or TRBV12-4 with TRBJ1-1; tentative D call: TRBD1 (6 bases). Trimming pared 3 bases from V and 1 base from J, leaving 9 bases between. There are 14 residues in the CDR3. The DNA of the CDR3 is TGTGCCAGCAGTTTTCGGGGGGCGAACACTGAAGCTTTCTTT. Translating gives CASSFRGANTEAFF.